Described below is a single TCR beta chain sequence and its context. Antigen: not known. Profiling relied on immunoSEQ multiplex PCR, and the TCRdb table lists in-frame clones only, not all of them. The table records under 300,000 clones, approximately 90% of them present only once. The treatment: about 20 received Ad26.COV2.S at low or high dose, single or two shots; 5 received placebo; per-sample allocation not given. Material that was analyzed had been drawn on day 63 after the first vaccine or placebo injection. This sample was taken from a study of Ad26.COV2.S vaccination and SARS-CoV-2 variants. The overall study: Once or twice, 56 days apart, Ad26.COV2.S was delivered intramuscularly.

Findings and limits, study-wide: Post-vaccination breadth of spike-specific CD8+ and CD4+ T cell responses was reportedly substantial.

Germline assignment: CDR1 LGHNA and CDR2 YNFKEQ. The ends lost 4 bases at V and 1 base at J; junction bases unmatched: 11. The CDR3 has 18 residues. The V and J genes are TRBV4-2 and TRBJ2-5, with 11 bases that match TRBD2. This sample comprised peripheral blood, obtained in a trial of Ad26.COV2.S vaccine versus placebo. The receptor was isolated from a person aged 18-60 years who received the Ad26.COV2.S COVID-19 vaccine or a placebo. CDR3 amino acids: CASSRYRVTSGVQETQYF. The DNA for the CDR3 is TGTGCCAGCAGCCGTTATAGGGTGACTAGCGGGGTCCAAGAGACCCAGTACTTC.